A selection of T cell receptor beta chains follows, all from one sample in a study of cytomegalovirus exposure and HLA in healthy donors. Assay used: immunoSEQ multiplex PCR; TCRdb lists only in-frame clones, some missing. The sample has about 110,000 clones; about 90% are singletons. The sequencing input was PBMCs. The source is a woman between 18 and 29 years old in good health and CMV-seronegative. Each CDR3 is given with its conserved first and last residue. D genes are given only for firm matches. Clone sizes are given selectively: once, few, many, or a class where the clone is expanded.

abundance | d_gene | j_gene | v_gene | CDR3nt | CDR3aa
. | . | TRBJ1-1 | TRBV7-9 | TGTGCCAGCAGCGTAATGAGGACTGAAGCTTTCTTT | CASSVMRTEAFF
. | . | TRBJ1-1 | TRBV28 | TGTGCCAGCAGTTTATCGGGGGGGGACGTTGTATACACTGAAGCTTTCTTT | CASSLSGGDVVYTEAFF
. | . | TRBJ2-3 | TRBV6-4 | TGTGCCATAAGATACAGGGTTGCTGACCTTGAGTGCACAGATACGCAGTATTTT | CAIRYRVADLECTDTQYF
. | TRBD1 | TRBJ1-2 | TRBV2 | TGTGCCAGCAGGGGACCAGGGGGTGGCTACACCTTC | CASRGPGGGYTF
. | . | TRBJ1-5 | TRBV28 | TGTGCCAGTTCACAGGGAGGCAATCAGCCCCAGCATTTT | CASSQGGNQPQHF
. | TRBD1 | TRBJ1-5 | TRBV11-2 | TGTGCCTCCCAGGGGGGTAGCAATCAGCCCCAGCATTTT | CASQGGSNQPQHF
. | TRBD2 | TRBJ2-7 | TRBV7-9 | TGTGCCAGCAGCTTAACTAGCGGGAGGGCCTACGAGCAGTACTTC | CASSLTSGRAYEQYF
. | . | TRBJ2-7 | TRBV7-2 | TGTGCCAGCAGCCGCAACCCCGTAGCTTCCGCCTACGAGCAGTACTTC | CASSRNPVASAYEQYF
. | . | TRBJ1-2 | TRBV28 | TGTGCCAGCACCGACCGGGACTTCTATGGCTACACCTTC | CASTDRDFYGYTF
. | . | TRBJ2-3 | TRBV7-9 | TGTGCCAGCAGCCCAGAAAGCGTTACAAGTACGCAGTATTTT | CASSPESVTSTQYF
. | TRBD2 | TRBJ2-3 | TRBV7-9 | TGTGCCACCTTAGCGGGAGGGAGCACAGATACGCAGTATTTT | CATLAGGSTDTQYF
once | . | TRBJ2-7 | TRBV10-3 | TGTGCCATCAGTGAGTCGGGTTTCTTGGGGGCGGGCGAGCAGTACTTC | CAISESGFLGAGEQYF
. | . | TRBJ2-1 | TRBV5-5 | TGTGCCAGCAGCTCGGTCTACAATGAGCAGTTCTTC | CASSSVYNEQFF
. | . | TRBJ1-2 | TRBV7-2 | TGTGCCAGCAGCGACAGAAGGACGGCTGGCTACACCTTC | CASSDRRTAGYTF
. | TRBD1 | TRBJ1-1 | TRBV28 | TGTGCCAGCAGTCCAGGACAGGATATGAACACTGAAGCTTTCTTT | CASSPGQDMNTEAFF
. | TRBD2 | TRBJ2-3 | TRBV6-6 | TGTGCCAGCAGTTTAGCGGGAGGGCTCCCAGATACGCAGTATTTT | CASSLAGGLPDTQYF
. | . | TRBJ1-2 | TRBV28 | TGTGCCACCTCTAACTATCAACCCGGTGGCTACACCTTC | CATSNYQPGGYTF
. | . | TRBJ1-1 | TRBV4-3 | TGCGCCAGCAGCCAAGCCAGAGGGACATTGAACACTGAAGCTTTCTTT | CASSQARGTLNTEAFF
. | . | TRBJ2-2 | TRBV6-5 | TGTGCCAGCACCCTAGACAGGTCGAACACCGGGGAGCTGTTTTTT | CASTLDRSNTGELFF
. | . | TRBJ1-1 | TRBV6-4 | TGTGCCAGCAGCAAACAAAACACTGAAGCTTTCTTT | CASSKQNTEAFF
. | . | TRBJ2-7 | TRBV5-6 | TGTGCCAGCAGCCCTCCTGGGAGGTCCTACGAGCAGTACTTC | CASSPPGRSYEQYF
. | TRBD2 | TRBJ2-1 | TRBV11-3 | TGTGCCAGCAGCCTCGGGACTACGACCTACAATGAGCAGTTCTTC | CASSLGTTTYNEQFF
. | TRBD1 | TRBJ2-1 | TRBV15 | TGTGCCACCAGTAAGAGGGACAGCCTTAGTGAGGAGCAGTTCTTC | CATSKRDSLSEEQFF
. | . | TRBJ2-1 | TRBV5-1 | TGCGCCAGCAGCCCCGGACAGAATTCCTACAATGAGCAGTTCTTC | CASSPGQNSYNEQFF
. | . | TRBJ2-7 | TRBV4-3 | TGCGCCAGCAGCCCGGGACTGGCCTACGAGCAGTACTTC | CASSPGLAYEQYF
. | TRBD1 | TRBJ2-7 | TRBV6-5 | TGTGCCAGCAGACTTCAGGGGGCGGGCTACGAGCAGTACTTC | CASRLQGAGYEQYF
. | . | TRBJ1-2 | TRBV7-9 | TGTGCCAGCAGCCCATCCGGGGGAACGGGGTATGGCTACACCTTC | CASSPSGGTGYGYTF
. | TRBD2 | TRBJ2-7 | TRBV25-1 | TGTGCCAGCAGTGAATTGGCACTAGCGGGGGAAGGGTACGAGCAGTACTTC | CASSELALAGEGYEQYF
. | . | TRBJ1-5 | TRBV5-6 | TGTGCCAGCAGCTCTATACAGGGTAGCAATCAGCCCCAGCATTTT | CASSSIQGSNQPQHF
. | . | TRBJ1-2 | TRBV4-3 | TGCGCCAGCAGCCAAGATAGTCGGATGGGCTTTCCCGCCTTC | CASSQDSRMGFPAF
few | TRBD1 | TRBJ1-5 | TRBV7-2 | TGTGCCAGCAGCCTGGACAGGGTAAGAGATCAGCCCCAGCATTTT | CASSLDRVRDQPQHF
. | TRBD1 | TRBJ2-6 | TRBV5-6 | TGTGCCAGCAGCTTGGTTAGGGACAGATCCAACGTCCTGACTTTC | CASSLVRDRSNVLTF
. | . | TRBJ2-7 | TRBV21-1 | TGTGCCAACATGGGACAGGGGGTGATCTACGAGCAGTACTTC | CANMGQGVIYEQYF
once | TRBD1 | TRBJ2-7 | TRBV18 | TGTGCCAGCTCACCACCTTCCGGGACAGCTGGCTACGAGCAGTACTTC | CASSPPSGTAGYEQYF
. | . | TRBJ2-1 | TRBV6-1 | TGTGCCAGCACCTACCTGTGGGGGGGCGGCTTCTTC | CASTYLWGGGFF
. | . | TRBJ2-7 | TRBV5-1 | TGCGCCAGCACCTACCGACAGGTCCCTGGTGAGCAGTACTTC | CASTYRQVPGEQYF
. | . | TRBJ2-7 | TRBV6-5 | TGTGCCAGCAGCAGGTTGCAAGAGCAGTACTTC | CASSRLQEQYF
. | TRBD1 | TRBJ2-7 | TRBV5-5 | TGTGCCAGCAGCTTGGGGGGGACAGGGCCCCCCTACGAGCAGTACTTC | CASSLGGTGPPYEQYF
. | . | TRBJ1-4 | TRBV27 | TGTGCCAGTCGGAGCGCCCCCCGTCAGGGCCTGTTTTTT | CASRSAPRQGLFF
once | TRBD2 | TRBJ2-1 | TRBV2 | TGTGCCAGCAGTGTGGGTAGCGGGGGGTACAATGAGCAGTTCTTC | CASSVGSGGYNEQFF
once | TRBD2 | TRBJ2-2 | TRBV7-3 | TGTGCCCTAAGGGCGGCGGGAGGGACCGGGGAGCTGTTTTTT | CALRAAGGTGELFF
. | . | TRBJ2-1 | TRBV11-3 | TGTGCCAGCAGCTACGGACTCGCTGAGCAGTTCTTC | CASSYGLAEQFF
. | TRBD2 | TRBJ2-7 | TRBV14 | TGTGCCAGCAGCCAAGTTAGGGGGGGACTAGCGGGGACCTACGAGCAGTACTTC | CASSQVRGGLAGTYEQYF
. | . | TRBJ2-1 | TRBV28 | TGTGCCAGCAGTTTATACCGGTACAATGAGCAGTTCTTC | CASSLYRYNEQFF
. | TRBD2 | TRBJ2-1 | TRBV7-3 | TGTGCCAGCAGCTCCCAGGGCGGGCGGGGGGACAATGAGCAGTTCTTC | CASSSQGGRGDNEQFF
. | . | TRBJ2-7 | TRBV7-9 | TGTGCCAGCAGCTTAGGGGGGGAATACGAGCAGTACTTC | CASSLGGEYEQYF
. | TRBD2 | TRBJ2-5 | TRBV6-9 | TGTGCCAGCGAACTAGCGGGGACGGAGACCCAGTACTTC | CASELAGTETQYF
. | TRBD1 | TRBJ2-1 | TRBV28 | TGTGCCAGCAGTCTCACCGGGACAGGGAATAATGAGCAGTTCTTC | CASSLTGTGNNEQFF
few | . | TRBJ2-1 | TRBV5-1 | TGCGCCAGCAGCTTCCAGCGGGCGGACAATGAGCAGTTCTTC | CASSFQRADNEQFF
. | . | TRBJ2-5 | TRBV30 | TGTGCCTGGAGTACGGGGAACCAAGAGACCCAGTACTTC | CAWSTGNQETQYF
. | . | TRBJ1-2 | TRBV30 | TGTGCCTGGAGTCTGGGTGGGCACTCTGGCTACACCTTC | CAWSLGGHSGYTF